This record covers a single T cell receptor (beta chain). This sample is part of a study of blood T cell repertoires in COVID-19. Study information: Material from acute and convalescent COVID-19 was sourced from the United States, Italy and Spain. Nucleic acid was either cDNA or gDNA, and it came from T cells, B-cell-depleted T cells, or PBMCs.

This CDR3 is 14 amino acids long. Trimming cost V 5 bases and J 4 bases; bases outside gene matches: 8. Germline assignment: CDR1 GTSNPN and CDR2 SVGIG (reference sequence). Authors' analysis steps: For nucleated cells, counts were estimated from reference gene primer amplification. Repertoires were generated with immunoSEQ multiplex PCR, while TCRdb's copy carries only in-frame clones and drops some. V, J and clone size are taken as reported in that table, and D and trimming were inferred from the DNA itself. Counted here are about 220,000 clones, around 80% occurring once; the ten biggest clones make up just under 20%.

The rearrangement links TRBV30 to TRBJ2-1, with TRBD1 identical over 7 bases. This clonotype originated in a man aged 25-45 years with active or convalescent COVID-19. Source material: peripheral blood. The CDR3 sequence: CAWDRDSVYNEQFF. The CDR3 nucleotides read TGTGCCTGGGACAGGGATTCGGTTTACAATGAGCAGTTCTTC.